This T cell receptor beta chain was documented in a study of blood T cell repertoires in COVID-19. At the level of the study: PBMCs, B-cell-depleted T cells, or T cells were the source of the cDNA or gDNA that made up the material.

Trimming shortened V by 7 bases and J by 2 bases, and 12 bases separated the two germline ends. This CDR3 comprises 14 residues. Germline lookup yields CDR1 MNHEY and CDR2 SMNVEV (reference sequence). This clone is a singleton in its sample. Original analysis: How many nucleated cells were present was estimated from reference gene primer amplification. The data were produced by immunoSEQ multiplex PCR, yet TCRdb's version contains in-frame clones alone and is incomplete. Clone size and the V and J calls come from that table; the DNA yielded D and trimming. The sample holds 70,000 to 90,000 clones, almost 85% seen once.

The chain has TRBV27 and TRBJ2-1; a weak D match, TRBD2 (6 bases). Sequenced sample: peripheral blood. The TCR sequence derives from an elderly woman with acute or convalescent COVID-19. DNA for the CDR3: TGTGCCAGCAAAAGGACTACCACCTACAATGAGCAGTTCTTC. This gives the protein CASKRTTTYNEQFF.